This TCR beta chain stems from a study of blood T cell repertoires in COVID-19. The wider study: Material from acute and convalescent COVID-19 was sourced from the United States, Italy and Spain. Sources were T cells, B-cell-depleted T cells, or PBMCs; the material itself was cDNA or gDNA.

CDR1 KGHSH and CDR2 LQKENI come from the germline V gene. V lost 3 bases, J lost 3 bases, and 15 bases lay in between. This CDR3 is built from 15 residues. Per the original data handling: Estimation of nucleated cell counts relied on the amplification of reference gene primers. Only in-frame clones appear in the TCRdb table, and some are missing; sequencing was by immunoSEQ multiplex PCR. The V and J calls and the clone size are those of that table, but D and trimming were determined from the DNA. Seen here are 160,000 or so clones, roughly 93% observed once, and the top ten hold more than 2%. This clone was detected once.

The source of this sequence is a man aged 18 to 29 with acute or convalescent COVID-19. Material for sequencing was peripheral blood. The V and J genes are TRBV18 and TRBJ2-7; D ambiguous. DNA for the CDR3: TGTGCCAGCTCACCCGATCAGATTTTCGACTACGAGCAGTACTTC. It translates to CASSPDQIFDYEQYF.